The 10 T cell receptor beta chains in this list originate from one sample, sequenced in a study of blood T cell repertoires in COVID-19. Sequenced by immunoSEQ multiplex PCR; TCRdb stores in-frame clones only, minus some. The table includes roughly 300,000 clones, approximately 86% detected once. The sample taken for sequencing was PBMCs or T cells enriched from blood (not recorded which). The receptors here all came from a woman aged 35 to 49 with acute COVID-19.

The chain combines TRBV14 with TRBJ1-2; 8 bases map to TRBD1. Germline CDR1 and CDR2: SGHDN and FVKESK. The length of the CDR3 is 15 residues. V shed 1 base, J shed 6 bases, and the junction held 7 bases outside the gene matches. CDR3 loop: CASSQVTGQGNGYTF. The CDR3 DNA is TGTGCCAGCAGCCAAGTAACCGGACAGGGAAATGGCTACACCTTC.

The gene calls are TRBV27 and TRBJ2-1; 8 positions match TRBD2. The CDR3 spans 17 residues. CDR1 MNHEY and CDR2 SMNVEV come from the germline V gene (reference sequence). V was clipped by 1 base and J by 4 bases; unmatched bases: 9. The CDR3 DNA sequence: TGTGCCAGCAGTTTATTACCTCGGGCGGGAGGATACAATGAGCAGTTCTTC. Translated, it gives CASSLLPRAGGYNEQFF.

CDR3 DNA: TGTGCCAGCAGTGCTCCCCGGGGAGTTTGGAACACTGAAGCTTTCTTT. Translation gives CASSAPRGVWNTEAFF. This rearrangement joins TRBV6-1 to TRBJ1-1; D is undetermined. The CDR3 is 16 residues long. The V and J ends lost 4 bases and 1 base respectively, with 16 bases between them. Germline V CDR1 and CDR2: MNHNS, SASEGT.

V and J are TRBV7-2 and TRBJ1-2; 8 bases fit TRBD1. Per germline, CDR1 SGHTA and CDR2 FQGNSA. This CDR3 is built from 15 residues. V shed 5 bases, J shed 6 bases, and the junction held 11 bases outside the gene matches. This chain's CDR3 is CASSTGGGRTDGYTF. CDR3 nucleotide sequence: TGTGCCAGCAGCACAGGGGGGGGGCGAACAGATGGCTACACCTTC.

This chain connects TRBV9 to TRBJ1-4, with D possibly TRBD1 on 5 matching bases. CDR3 length equals 16 residues. Between the trimmed V and J ends, which lost 0 bases and 15 bases, there was a span of 24 bases. Germline lookup yields CDR1 SGDLS and CDR2 YYNGEE. The CDR3 bases are TGTGCCAGCAGCGTAGTACCCGACGGCGCCGGGGGTGAGTTGTTTTTT. It yields the protein CASSVVPDGAGGELFF.

V usage is TRBV28 and J usage is TRBJ2-2, with 10 bases identical to TRBD2. The CDR3 has 17 amino acids. Trimming cost V 3 bases and J 1 base; bases outside gene matches: 5. Germline lookup yields CDR1 MDHEN and CDR2 SYDVKM. For the CDR3, the DNA is TGTGCCAGCAGTTTTGTGGGACTAGCGCAGAACACCGGGGAGCTGTTTTTT. As protein: CASSFVGLAQNTGELFF.

The CDR3 here is CARSLPGGQGNTEAFF. In DNA, the CDR3 is TGTGCCAGAAGCTTACCAGGGGGCCAGGGAAACACTGAAGCTTTCTTT. The V gene is TRBV5-3, the J gene TRBJ1-1; 8 positions match TRBD1. TRBV5-3 is known as an ORF, though its function is uncertain. This CDR3 contains 16 residues. V shed 2 bases and J 2 bases; nucleotides not matched to a gene: 8.

The chain is built from TRBV7-9 and TRBJ2-1, with 14 bases aligning to TRBD2. Unmatched junction bases numbered 13, after V lost 5 bases and J lost 7 bases. The germline V gene has CDR1 SEHNR and CDR2 FQNEAQ (reference sequence). The CDR3 covers 18 residues. CDR3 coding DNA: TGTGCCAGCAGCCCCCCGTTCCGACTAGCGGGGGGGCGTAATGAGCAGTTCTTC. Translating gives CASSPPFRLAGGRNEQFF.

J is TRBJ2-1 and V is TRBV7-6, with 13 bases fitting TRBD2. The CDR3 extends over 17 amino acids. Germline loops: CDR1 SGHVS, CDR2 FNYEAQ. V shed 4 bases, J shed 4 bases, and the junction held 7 bases outside the gene matches. The CDR3: CASSSFRTSGGYNEQFF. Written as DNA, the CDR3 is TGTGCCAGCAGCTCCTTCCGGACTAGCGGGGGATACAATGAGCAGTTCTTC.

This clone came up many times. This chain uses TRBV7-2 with TRBJ1-5; 8 positions agree with TRBD1. Germline CDR1 is SGHTA and CDR2 is FQGNSA. This CDR3 is built from 13 residues. With 5 bases clipped from V and 6 bases from J, the junction kept 3 bases outside the gene matches. CDR3 DNA: TGTGCCAGCAGCGACAGGGGTGGTCAGCCCCAGCATTTT. Its translation: CASSDRGGQPQHF.